The following is a T cell receptor (beta chain) sequence with its context. Its antigen is as yet unknown. This sample stems from a study of OX40 agonist ivuxolimab in advanced cancers. Study-level points and caveats: Compared with CD4+, CD8+ T cells on average had more expanded clones.

Germline loops: CDR1 SGHRS, CDR2 YFSETQ. This CDR3 has 13 amino acids. TCRdb keeps only in-frame clones here, not all; method: immunoSEQ multiplex PCR. The sample consists of tens of thousands of clones, 75% to 90% of them appearing once. This TCR came from an adult with an advanced solid tumor such as melanoma, head and neck, liver or kidney cancer. Source: CD4+ or CD8+ T cells sorted from blood, taken in a trial of the OX40 agonist ivuxolimab. The genes are TRBV5-1 and TRBJ2-5, with unresolved D. The J call may be incorrect, as the DNA end agrees better with TRBJ2-7. The chain's CDR3 is CASRNSSFYEQYF. In DNA, the CDR3 is TGCGCCAGCAGGAACAGCAGCTTCTACGAGCAGTACTTC.